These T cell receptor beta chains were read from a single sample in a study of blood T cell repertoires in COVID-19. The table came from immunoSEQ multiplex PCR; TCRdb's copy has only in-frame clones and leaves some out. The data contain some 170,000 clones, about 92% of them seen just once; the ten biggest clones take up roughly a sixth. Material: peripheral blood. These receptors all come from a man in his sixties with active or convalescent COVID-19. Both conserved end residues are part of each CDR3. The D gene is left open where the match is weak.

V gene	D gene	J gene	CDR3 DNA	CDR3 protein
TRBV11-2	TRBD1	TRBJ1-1	TGTGCCAGCAGCACTGCCGGGACAGGGGGCTTCGCTGAAGCTTTCTTT	CASSTAGTGGFAEAFF
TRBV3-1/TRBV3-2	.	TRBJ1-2	TGTGCCAGCAGCCCACACGCAGGGAGGAACTATGGCTACACCTTC	CASSPHAGRNYGYTF
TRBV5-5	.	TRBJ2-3	TGTGCCAGCAGCCCTAGGCTAGCGATCAGCACAGATACGCAGTATTTT	CASSPRLAISTDTQYF
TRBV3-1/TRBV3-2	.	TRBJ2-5	TGTGCCAGCAGCTCCGGGACACTGAGGGAGACCCAGTACTTC	CASSSGTLRETQYF
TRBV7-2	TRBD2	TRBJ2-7	TGTGCCAGCAGCATATTAGCGGGAGTAGCAGGCGAGCAGTACTTC	CASSILAGVAGEQYF
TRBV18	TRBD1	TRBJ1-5	TGTGCCAGCTCACCCACTCCGGGACAGGGGGGCAATAGCAATCAGCCCCAGCATTTT	CASSPTPGQGGNSNQPQHF
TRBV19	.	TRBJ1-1	TGTGCCAGTAGGCGCGGGGATGGGGTTAGCACTGAAGCTTTCTTT	CASRRGDGVSTEAFF
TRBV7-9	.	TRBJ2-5	TGTGCCAGCAGCTTTACGGACAGTCTCAGGACCCAGTACTTC	CASSFTDSLRTQYF
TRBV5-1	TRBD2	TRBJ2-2	TGCGCCAGCAGCCCGCAGCGCGGGAGCTCGAACACCGGGGAGCTGTTTTTT	CASSPQRGSSNTGELFF
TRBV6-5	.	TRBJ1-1	TGTGCCAGCAGTTACGGGCAGGGGATTGAAGCTTTCTTT	CASSYGQGIEAFF
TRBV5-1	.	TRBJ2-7	TGCGCCAGCAGCTTTACGGGGTCAACCACCTACGAGCAGTACTTC	CASSFTGSTTYEQYF
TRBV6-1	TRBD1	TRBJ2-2	TGTGCCAGCAGTGAAAAACGGACAGGGGACACCGGGGAGCTGTTTTTT	CASSEKRTGDTGELFF
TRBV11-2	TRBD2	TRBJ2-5	TGTGCCAGCAGCTTAGGGGAGGGACTAGCGTTTGGTGAGACCCAGTACTTC	CASSLGEGLAFGETQYF
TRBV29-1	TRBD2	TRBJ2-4	TGCAGCGTTGAAACTAGCGGATTCGCCAAAAACATTCAGTACTTC	CSVETSGFAKNIQYF